This T cell receptor (beta chain) comes out of a study of blood T cell repertoires in COVID-19. The wider study: Acute and convalescent COVID-19 specimens originated in the United States, Italy and Spain. Sources were T cells, B-cell-depleted T cells, or PBMCs; the material itself was cDNA or gDNA.

CDR3 length: 16 amino acids. After removal of 0 bases from V and 8 bases from J, the junction contained 8 bases not matched to a gene. Germline CDR1 is LNHDA and CDR2 is SQIVND (reference sequence). As processed by the authors: Reference gene primer amplification in the assay estimated nucleated cell counts. Here immunoSEQ multiplex PCR was the method, and the copy in TCRdb shows in-frame clones only, minus some. That table is the source of V, J and clone size, and D and trimming were worked out from the DNA. The sample lists roughly 160,000 clones, approximately 90% seen once, with more than 2% in the top ten.

V is TRBV19 and J is TRBJ2-2; 8 bases match TRBD1. The sequenced material came from peripheral blood. The TCR sequence derives from a man aged 18 to 29 with acute or convalescent COVID-19. This CDR3 reads CASSIDRGQVWGELFF. CDR3 bases: TGTGCCAGTAGTATAGATCGGGGACAGGTTTGGGGGGAGCTGTTTTTT.